This T cell receptor beta chain emerged from a study of cytotoxic CD8 clonotypes in ibrutinib-treated CLL. Produced via immunoSEQ multiplex PCR; TCRdb's table is partial and in-frame only. The data contain 250,000 or so clones, about three quarters of them singletons. The CDR3 is made up of 17 amino acids. The junction had 10 bases not matched to a gene; V was cut back by 2 bases and J by 2 bases. This sequence originates from a human donor with chronic lymphocytic leukemia. The chain has TRBV23-1 and TRBJ2-7; 9 nucleotides align to TRBD1. TRBV23-1 is annotated as an ORF whose role is uncertain. Sequenced here: PBMCs, sampled after 24 months of ibrutinib treatment. The DNA for the CDR3 is TGCGCCAGCAGTCAAAGCATCGTGCGGACAGGGGCCTACGAGCAGTACTTC. Translating it yields CASSQSIVRTGAYEQYF.